The rows below give T cell receptor beta chains drawn from one sample of a study of cytomegalovirus exposure and HLA in healthy donors. TCRdb keeps only in-frame clones here, not all; method: immunoSEQ multiplex PCR. The sample includes about 91,000 clones, about two thirds of them seen just once. The source material was PBMCs. Receptors originate from a female donor in good health and CMV-seronegative. CDR3s include the opening cysteine and the closing phenylalanine or tryptophan. Fields, in order: D gene, CDR3 length, clone size, J gene, V gene, CDR3 DNA, CDR3 protein. A D gene is named only where the DNA matches it firmly. The size field is filled for only some rows; it gives once, few, many or a size class.

TRBD1 | 15 | few | TRBJ2-5 | TRBV7-9 | TGTGCCAGCAGCTTACTCGGACAGGCCGGCGAGACCCAGTACTTC | CASSLLGQAGETQYF
- | 12 | once | TRBJ1-2 | TRBV28 | TGTGCCAGCAGTTTAACCGCGCGAGGCTACACCTTC | CASSLTARGYTF
- | 15 | - | TRBJ2-1 | TRBV30 | TGTGCCTGGAGTGTGGGCGGGGGCCGGGGGAATGAGCAGTTCTTC | CAWSVGGGRGNEQFF
TRBD1 | 17 | few | TRBJ2-7 | TRBV5-6 | TGTGCCAGCAGCCAAAGGGGGGACAGGGGGCCTCCGGGTGAGCAGTACTTC | CASSQRGDRGPPGEQYF
- | 15 | - | TRBJ1-2 | TRBV15 | TGTGCCACCAGCCGAAATACAGAAAACAGGCATGGCTACACCTTC | CATSRNTENRHGYTF
- | 14 | - | TRBJ2-2 | TRBV4-1 | TGCGCCAGCAGCCAAGATCTTAGCACCGGGGAGCTGTTTTTT | CASSQDLSTGELFF
TRBD1 | 16 | few | TRBJ2-3 | TRBV6-4 | TGTGCCAGCAGTGAGGGGACAGGGGGTCAACCCGATACGCAGTATTTT | CASSEGTGGQPDTQYF
- | 13 | few | TRBJ2-7 | TRBV7-2 | TGTGCCAGCAGCTTAACGCGGCACTACGAGCAGTACTTC | CASSLTRHYEQYF
- | 18 | few | TRBJ1-1 | TRBV10-1 | TGCGCCAGCAGGAAGGGTGGGCAGGGCGAATTTCAGAACACTGAAGCTTTCTTT | CASRKGGQGEFQNTEAFF
- | 12 | few | TRBJ1-2 | TRBV30 | TGTGCCTGGAAGGGAGGAATTGGTGGCTACACCTTC | CAWKGGIGGYTF
TRBD1 | 12 | once | TRBJ2-2 | TRBV7-9 | TGTGCCAGCAGCACCTCGACAGGGGAGTTGTTTTTT | CASSTSTGELFF
TRBD1 | 14 | - | TRBJ1-2 | TRBV28 | TGTGCCAGCACCGGGGACAGCAACCTTTATGGCTACACCTTC | CASTGDSNLYGYTF
- | 13 | - | TRBJ1-1 | TRBV30 | TGTGCCTGGAGTGAGGGGCTCTACACTGAAGCTTTCTTT | CAWSEGLYTEAFF
- | 13 | - | TRBJ2-7 | TRBV27 | TGTGCCAGCAGTTCTGGGAGCCCCTACGAGCAGTACTTC | CASSSGSPYEQYF
- | 15 | - | TRBJ2-1 | TRBV6-1 | TGTGCCAGCAGTGAAGGAAGCAGGGCCTACAATGAGCAGTTCTTC | CASSEGSRAYNEQFF
TRBD2 | 15 | - | TRBJ2-7 | TRBV7-2 | TGTGCCAGCAGCTTAACCCCTAGCGGGAGGGACGAGCAGTACTTC | CASSLTPSGRDEQYF
TRBD2 | 15 | - | TRBJ2-1 | TRBV30 | TGTGCCGGGACGGCGGGGACTAGCGGGTCCAATGAGCAGTTCTTC | CAGTAGTSGSNEQFF
- | 13 | once | TRBJ2-7 | TRBV10-1 | TGCGCCAGCAGTGAGGCCGAGACCTACGAGCAGTACTTC | CASSEAETYEQYF
TRBD1 | 14 | once | TRBJ2-7 | TRBV6-1 | TGTGCCAGCAGCCGGGACAGGGGACTAAGCGAGCAGTACTTC | CASSRDRGLSEQYF
TRBD1 | 14 | once | TRBJ1-1 | TRBV28 | TGTGCCAGCAGGACAGGGATCCTGAACACTGAAGCTTTCTTT | CASRTGILNTEAFF
TRBD2 | 15 | - | TRBJ2-5 | TRBV5-1 | TGCGCCAGCAGCTATCTAGCGGGGGTCCAAGAGACCCAGTACTTC | CASSYLAGVQETQYF
TRBD1 | 17 | - | TRBJ1-1 | TRBV12-5 | TGTGCTAGTGGTCGGGCGACAGGGGGCCCTATGGGCACTGAAGCTTTCTTT | CASGRATGGPMGTEAFF
TRBD1 | 15 | - | TRBJ1-2 | TRBV5-1 | TGCGCCAGCCAAACCGGGACAGGGACCAACTATGGCTACACCTTC | CASQTGTGTNYGYTF
- | 13 | - | TRBJ2-3 | TRBV2 | TGTGCCAGCAGTGAAGTGGGAGGAGATACGCAGTATTTT | CASSEVGGDTQYF
- | 11 | few | TRBJ1-2 | TRBV20-1 | TGCAGTGCTGAGAGGGCCTATGGCTACACCTTC | CSAERAYGYTF
TRBD1 | 16 | - | TRBJ1-6 | TRBV7-8 | TGTGCCAGCAGCCCGAGGGACAGGGGAGGTAATTCACCCCTCCACTTT | CASSPRDRGGNSPLHF
- | 17 | - | TRBJ2-1 | TRBV4-1 | TGCGCCAGCAGCCAAACCGGTACAGGGCCCCCTAACAATGAGCAGTTCTTC | CASSQTGTGPPNNEQFF
TRBD1 | 15 | few | TRBJ1-2 | TRBV27 | TGTGCCAGCAGTCGAGCCGGGACAGGGTTCTATGGCTACACCTTC | CASSRAGTGFYGYTF
- | 14 | - | TRBJ1-1 | TRBV6-5 | TGTGCCAGCAGCCCCAGGTTTCGACGCACTGAAGCTTTCTTT | CASSPRFRRTEAFF
- | 13 | - | TRBJ1-5 | TRBV5-3 | TGTGCCAGAAGCTCCACAGGGAATCAGCCCCAGCATTTT | CARSSTGNQPQHF
- | 15 | few | TRBJ1-5 | TRBV19 | TGTGCCAGTAGTCACGGGACACTTAGCAATCAGCCCCAGCATTTT | CASSHGTLSNQPQHF